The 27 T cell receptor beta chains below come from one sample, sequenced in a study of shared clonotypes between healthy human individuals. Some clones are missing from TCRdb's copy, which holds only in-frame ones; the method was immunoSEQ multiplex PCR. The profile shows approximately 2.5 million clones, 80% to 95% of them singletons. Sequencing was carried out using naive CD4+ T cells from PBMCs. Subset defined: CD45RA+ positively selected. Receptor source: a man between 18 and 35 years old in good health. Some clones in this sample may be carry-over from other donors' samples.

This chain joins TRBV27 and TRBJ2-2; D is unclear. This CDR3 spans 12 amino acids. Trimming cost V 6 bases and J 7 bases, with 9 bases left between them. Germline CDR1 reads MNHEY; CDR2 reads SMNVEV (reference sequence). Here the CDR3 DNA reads TGTGCCAGCAGCCTAATCCACGGGGAGCTGTTTTTT. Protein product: CASSLIHGELFF.

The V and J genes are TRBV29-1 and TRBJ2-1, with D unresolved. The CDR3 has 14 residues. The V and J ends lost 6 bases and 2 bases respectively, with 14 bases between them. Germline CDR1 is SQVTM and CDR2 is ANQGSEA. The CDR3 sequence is CSVRFPLAYNEQFF. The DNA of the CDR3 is TGCAGCGTCCGATTCCCCCTAGCCTACAATGAGCAGTTCTTC.

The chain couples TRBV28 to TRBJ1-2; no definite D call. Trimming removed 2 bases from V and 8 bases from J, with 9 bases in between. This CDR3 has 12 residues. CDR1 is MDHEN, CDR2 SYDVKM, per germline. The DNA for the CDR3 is TGTGCCAGCAGTTTAATCGGACGAGGCTACACCTTC. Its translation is CASSLIGRGYTF.

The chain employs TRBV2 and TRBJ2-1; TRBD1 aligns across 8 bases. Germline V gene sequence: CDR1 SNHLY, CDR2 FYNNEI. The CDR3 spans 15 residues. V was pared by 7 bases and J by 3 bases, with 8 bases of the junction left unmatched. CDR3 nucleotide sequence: TGTGCCAGCAATTCCCCCGGGACAGGCTACAATGAGCAGTTCTTC. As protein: CASNSPGTGYNEQFF.

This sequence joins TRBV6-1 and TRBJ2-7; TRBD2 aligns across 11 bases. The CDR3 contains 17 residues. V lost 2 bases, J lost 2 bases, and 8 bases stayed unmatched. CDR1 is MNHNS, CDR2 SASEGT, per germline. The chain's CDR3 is CASSELGGTSGPYEQYF. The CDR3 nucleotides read TGTGCCAGCAGTGAACTCGGTGGGACTAGCGGTCCCTACGAGCAGTACTTC.

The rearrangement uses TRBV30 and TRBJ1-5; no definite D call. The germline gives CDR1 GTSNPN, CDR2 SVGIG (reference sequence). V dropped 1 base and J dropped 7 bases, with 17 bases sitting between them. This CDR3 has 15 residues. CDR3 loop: CAWSGPYPKGQPQHF. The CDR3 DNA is TGTGCCTGGAGTGGGCCGTACCCGAAAGGGCAGCCCCAGCATTTT.

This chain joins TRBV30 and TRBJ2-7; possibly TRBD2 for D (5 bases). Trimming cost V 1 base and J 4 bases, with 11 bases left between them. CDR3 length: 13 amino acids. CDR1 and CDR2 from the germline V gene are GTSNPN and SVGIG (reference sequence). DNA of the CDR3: TGTGCCTGGAGTGACCGGCCGGGGTACGAGCAGTACTTC. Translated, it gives CAWSDRPGYEQYF.

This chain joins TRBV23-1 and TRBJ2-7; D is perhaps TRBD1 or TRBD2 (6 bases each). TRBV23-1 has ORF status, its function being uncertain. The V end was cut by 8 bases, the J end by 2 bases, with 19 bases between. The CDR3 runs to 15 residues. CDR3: CASGYGGRETYEQYF. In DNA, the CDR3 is TGCGCCAGCGGATACGGGGGCCGAGAAACCTACGAGCAGTACTTC.

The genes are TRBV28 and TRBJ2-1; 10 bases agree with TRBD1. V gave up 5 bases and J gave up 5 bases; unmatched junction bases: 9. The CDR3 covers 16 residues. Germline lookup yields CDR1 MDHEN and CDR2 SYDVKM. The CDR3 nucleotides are TGTGCCAGCAGTAGCCGGACAGGGGGGGGCCACAATGAGCAGTTCTTC. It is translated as CASSSRTGGGHNEQFF.

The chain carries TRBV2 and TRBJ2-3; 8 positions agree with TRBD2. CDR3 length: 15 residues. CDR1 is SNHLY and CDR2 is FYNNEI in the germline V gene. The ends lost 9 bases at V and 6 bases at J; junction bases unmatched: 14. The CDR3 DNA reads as TGTGCCAGTATTGGACTAGCCCCCGAGGCGGATACGCAGTATTTT. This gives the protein CASIGLAPEADTQYF.

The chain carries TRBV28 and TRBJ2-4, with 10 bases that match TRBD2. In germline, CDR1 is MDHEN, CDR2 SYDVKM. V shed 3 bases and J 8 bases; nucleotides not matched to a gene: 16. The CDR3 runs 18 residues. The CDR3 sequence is CASSLGLIAGAGGDIQYF. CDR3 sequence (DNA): TGTGCCAGCAGTTTGGGACTGATAGCGGGAGCGGGGGGGGACATTCAGTACTTC. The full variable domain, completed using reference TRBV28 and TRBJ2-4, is DVKVTQSSRYLVKRTGEKVFLECVQDMDHENMFWYRQDPGLGLRLIYFSYDVKMKEKGDIPEGYSVSREKKERFSLILESASTNQTSMYLCASSLGLIAGAGGDIQYFGAGTRLSVL.

DNA for the CDR3: TGTGCCAGCAGTGTTTCAAGTAACACCATATATTTT. Its translation is CASSVSSNTIYF. This chain links TRBV6-1 with TRBJ1-3; D is unclear. The germline V and J ends were trimmed by 4 bases and 7 bases, with 8 bases remaining between them. Germline V lookup: CDR1 MNHNS, CDR2 SASEGT. The CDR3 contains 12 residues.

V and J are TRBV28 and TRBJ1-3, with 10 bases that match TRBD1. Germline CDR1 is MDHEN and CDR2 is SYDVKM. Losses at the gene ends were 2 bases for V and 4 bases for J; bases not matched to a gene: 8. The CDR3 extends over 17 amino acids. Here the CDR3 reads CASSLVGQGFLGNTIYF. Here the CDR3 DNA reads TGTGCCAGCAGTTTAGTGGGACAGGGGTTCTTGGGAAACACCATATATTTT.

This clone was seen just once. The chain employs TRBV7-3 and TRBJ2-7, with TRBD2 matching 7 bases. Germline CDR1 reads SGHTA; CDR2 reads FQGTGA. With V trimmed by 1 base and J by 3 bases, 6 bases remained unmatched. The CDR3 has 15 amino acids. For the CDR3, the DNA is TGTGCCAGCAGCTTAAGCGGGAGCGAGAACTACGAGCAGTACTTC. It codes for CASSLSGSENYEQYF.

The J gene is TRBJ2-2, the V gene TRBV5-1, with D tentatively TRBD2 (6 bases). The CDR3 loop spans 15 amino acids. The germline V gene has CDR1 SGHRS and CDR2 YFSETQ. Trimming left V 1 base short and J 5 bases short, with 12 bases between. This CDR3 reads CASSLLASATGELFF. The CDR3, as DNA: TGCGCCAGCAGCTTGTTGGCTAGCGCTACCGGGGAGCTGTTTTTT.

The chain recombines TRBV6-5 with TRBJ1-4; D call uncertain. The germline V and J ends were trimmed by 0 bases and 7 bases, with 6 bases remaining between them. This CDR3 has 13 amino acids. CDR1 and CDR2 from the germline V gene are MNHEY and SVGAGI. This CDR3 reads CASSYSPGEKLFF. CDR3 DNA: TGTGCCAGCAGTTACTCCCCGGGTGAAAAACTGTTTTTT.

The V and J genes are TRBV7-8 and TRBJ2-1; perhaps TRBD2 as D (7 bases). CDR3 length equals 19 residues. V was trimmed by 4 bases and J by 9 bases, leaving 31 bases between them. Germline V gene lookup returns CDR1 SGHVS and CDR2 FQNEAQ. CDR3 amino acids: CASSSWLVAGASLEGEQFF. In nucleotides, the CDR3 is TGTGCCAGCAGCTCGTGGTTGGTTGCGGGGGCCTCCTTGGAGGGTGAGCAGTTCTTC.

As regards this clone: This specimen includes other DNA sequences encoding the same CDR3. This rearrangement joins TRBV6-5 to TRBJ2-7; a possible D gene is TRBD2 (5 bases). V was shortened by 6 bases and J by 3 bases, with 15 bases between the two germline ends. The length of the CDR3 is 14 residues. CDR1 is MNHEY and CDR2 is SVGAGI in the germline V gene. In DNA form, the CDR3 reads TGTGCCAGCAGCCCGCCGGGATCTAGCTACGAGCAGTACTTC. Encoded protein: CASSPPGSSYEQYF.

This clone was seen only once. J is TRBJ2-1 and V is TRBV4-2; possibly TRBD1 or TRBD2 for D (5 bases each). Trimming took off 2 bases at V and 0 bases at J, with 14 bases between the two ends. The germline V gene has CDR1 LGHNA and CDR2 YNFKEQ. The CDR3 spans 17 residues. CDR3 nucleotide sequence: TGTGCCAGCAGCCAAACCAGGGACGCAAGCTCCTACAATGAGCAGTTCTTC. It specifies CASSQTRDASSYNEQFF.

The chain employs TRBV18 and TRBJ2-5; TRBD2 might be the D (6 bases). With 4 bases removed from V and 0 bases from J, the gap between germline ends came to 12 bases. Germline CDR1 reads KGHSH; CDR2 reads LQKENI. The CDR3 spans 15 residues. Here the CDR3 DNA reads TGTGCCAGCTCACGGGACTCCCAGTACCAAGAGACCCAGTACTTC. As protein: CASSRDSQYQETQYF.

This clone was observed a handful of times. This CDR3 is CASSFGVGNQPQHF. Here the CDR3 DNA reads TGCGCCAGCAGCTTTGGTGTGGGTAATCAGCCCCAGCATTTT. V and J are TRBV5-1 and TRBJ1-5; D gene uncertain. Germline V gene data show CDR1 as SGHRS and CDR2 as YFSETQ. The CDR3 consists of 14 residues. The V gene lost 2 bases and the J gene lost 4 bases, with 10 bases spanning the gap.

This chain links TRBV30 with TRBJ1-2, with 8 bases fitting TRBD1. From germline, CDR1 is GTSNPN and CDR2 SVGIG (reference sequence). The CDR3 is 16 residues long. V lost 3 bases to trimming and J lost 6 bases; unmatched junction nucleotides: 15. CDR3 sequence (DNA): TGTGCCTGGAGGCGCTCCGGGACAGGCTATAGAGATGGCTACACCTTC. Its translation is CAWRRSGTGYRDGYTF.

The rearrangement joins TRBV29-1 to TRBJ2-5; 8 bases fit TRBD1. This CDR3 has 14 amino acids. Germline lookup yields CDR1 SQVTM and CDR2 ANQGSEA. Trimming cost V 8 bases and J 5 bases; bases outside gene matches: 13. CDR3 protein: CSSRESGGVETQYF. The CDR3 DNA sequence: TGCAGCTCGAGGGAGTCAGGGGGCGTGGAGACCCAGTACTTC.

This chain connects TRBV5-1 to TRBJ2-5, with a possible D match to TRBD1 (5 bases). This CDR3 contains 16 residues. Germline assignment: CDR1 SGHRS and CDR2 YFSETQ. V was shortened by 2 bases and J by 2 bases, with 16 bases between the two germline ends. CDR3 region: CASSFPARPGQETQYF. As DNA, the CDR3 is TGCGCCAGCAGCTTTCCGGCCCGCCCAGGGCAAGAGACCCAGTACTTC.

The CDR3 coding sequence is TGCGCCAGCAGCTTTGGACTAGCGGGAGGAGCCGCGTACTTC. Translating gives CASSFGLAGGAAYF. The gene calls are TRBV5-1 and TRBJ2-7, with 14 bases matching TRBD2. V shed 2 bases, J shed 12 bases, and the junction held 7 bases outside the gene matches. The CDR3 runs to 14 residues. Germline lookup yields CDR1 SGHRS and CDR2 YFSETQ.

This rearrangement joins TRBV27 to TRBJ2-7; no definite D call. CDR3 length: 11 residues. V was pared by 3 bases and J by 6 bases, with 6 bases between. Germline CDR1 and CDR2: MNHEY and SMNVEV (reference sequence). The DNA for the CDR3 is TGTGCCAGCAGTTTTGAGAGCGAGCAGTACTTC. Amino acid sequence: CASSFESEQYF.

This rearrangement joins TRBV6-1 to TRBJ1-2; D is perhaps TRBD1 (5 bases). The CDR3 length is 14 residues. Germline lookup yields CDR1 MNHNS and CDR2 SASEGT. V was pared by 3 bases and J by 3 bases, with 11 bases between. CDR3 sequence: CASSEGLEYYGYTF. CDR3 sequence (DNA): TGTGCCAGCAGTGAGGGGCTCGAATACTATGGCTACACCTTC.